This is a list of T cell receptor beta chains from one sample in a study of shared clonotypes between healthy human individuals. Sequencing was performed with immunoSEQ multiplex PCR; in TCRdb, only in-frame clones are kept and a portion is missing. The data contain roughly 1,800,000 clones, about 95% of them seen just once; the ten biggest clones take up 0.95% to 1.5%. What was sequenced was naive CD8+ T cells sorted from blood. Every receptor here comes from a young man in good health. Each CDR3 is given with its conserved first and last residue. The D gene is left open where the match is weak. For some rows the clone size is stated as once, few or many, or as a class when expanded; others skip it.

clone_size j_call v_call d_call cdr3_aa cdr3_nt
once TRBJ2-7 TRBV6-5 . CASSPAGSFYEQYF TGTGCCAGCAGCCCCGCGGGCAGCTTCTACGAGCAGTACTTC
. TRBJ2-7 TRBV27 . CASSLAGLSYEQYF TGTGCCAGCAGTTTGGCGGGACTCTCCTACGAGCAGTACTTC
. TRBJ2-7 TRBV29-1 TRBD2 CSVEDRAGEGGYEQYF TGCAGCGTTGAAGATCGGGCGGGAGAAGGTGGGTACGAGCAGTACTTC
. TRBJ2-1 TRBV6-5 TRBD1 CASSYSTGERYNEQFF TGTGCCAGCAGTTACTCTACAGGGGAGCGGTACAATGAGCAGTTCTTC
. TRBJ2-5 TRBV28 TRBD2 CASSFGGGEMLDPLAGSETQYF TGTGCCAGCAGTTTTGGAGGGGGCGAAATGTTGGACCCTCTAGCGGGGTCGGAGACCCAGTACTTC
. TRBJ2-1 TRBV27 . CASSLVPFRTDYNEQFF TGTGCCAGCAGTTTAGTCCCCTTCCGGACAGACTACAATGAGCAGTTCTTC
. TRBJ2-1 TRBV28 TRBD2 CASSLIGTSYNEQFF TGTGCCAGCAGTCTGATCGGGACTAGCTACAATGAGCAGTTCTTC
. TRBJ2-7 TRBV4-2 . CASSQGRQNSYEQYF TGTGCCAGCAGCCAAGGAAGACAGAACTCCTACGAGCAGTACTTC
. TRBJ2-2 TRBV4-3 . CASSQEGSLGELFF TGCGCCAGCAGCCAAGAAGGGAGCCTCGGGGAGCTGTTTTTT
. TRBJ2-7 TRBV2 TRBD1 CASPGTGGSYEQYF TGTGCCAGCCCCGGGACAGGGGGCTCCTACGAGCAGTACTTC
. TRBJ1-2 TRBV14 . CASSHQGFDGYTF TGTGCCAGCAGCCATCAGGGTTTCGATGGCTACACCTTC
. TRBJ2-1 TRBV4-3 . CASSLLYSGSYNEQFF TGCGCCAGCAGCCTACTCTACTCCGGCTCCTACAATGAGCAGTTCTTC
. TRBJ2-3 TRBV25-1 TRBD2 CASRTTSGRVGTDTQYF TGTGCCAGCAGGACAACTAGCGGGAGGGTGGGCACAGATACGCAGTATTTT
. TRBJ2-3 TRBV7-2 TRBD2 CASTWTSGTDTQYF TGTGCCAGCACTTGGACTAGCGGCACAGATACGCAGTATTTT
. TRBJ2-7 TRBV5-1 . CASSLASTAEQYF TGCGCCAGCAGCTTGGCCAGCACCGCCGAGCAGTACTTC
. TRBJ2-7 TRBV4-3 TRBD1 CASSRLTGEGYEQYF TGCGCCAGCAGCCGCCTAACAGGGGAAGGATACGAGCAGTACTTC
. TRBJ2-5 TRBV7-9 . CASSLLGGQETQYF TGTGCCAGCAGCTTACTCGGGGGACAAGAGACCCAGTACTTC
. TRBJ1-5 TRBV28 . CASSLRGVSNQPQHF TGTGCCAGCAGTTTAAGGGGGGTTAGCAATCAGCCCCAGCATTTT
. TRBJ2-5 TRBV7-9 . CASSLAGTGVTETQYF TGTGCCAGCAGCTTAGCCGGGACCGGCGTGACAGAGACCCAGTACTTC
. TRBJ2-7 TRBV7-9 TRBD2 CASSLSGRAHEQYF TGTGCCAGCAGCTTAAGCGGGAGGGCCCACGAGCAGTACTTC
. TRBJ2-3 TRBV28 . CASPPERGGSDTQYF TGTGCCAGCCCTCCAGAACGGGGCGGCTCAGATACGCAGTATTTT
. TRBJ2-6 TRBV5-6 . CASSVWTAGANVLTF TGTGCCAGCAGCGTTTGGACAGCTGGGGCCAACGTCCTGACTTTC
few TRBJ1-6 TRBV10-3 . CAISEANSPLHF TGTGCCATCAGTGAGGCGAATTCACCCCTCCACTTT